This is a list of T cell receptor beta chains from one sample in a study of a mutant IDH1 vaccine in newly diagnosed glioma. Repertoires were generated with immunoSEQ multiplex PCR, while TCRdb's copy carries only in-frame clones and drops some. The sample contains under 35,000 clones, over 75% of which appear only once. Sequenced here: PBMCs, sampled from a glioma patient treated with radiotherapy, temozolomide or both. Every receptor here comes from a man aged 30 to 39 with glioma. Each CDR3 is given with its conserved first and last residue. A D gene is named only where the DNA matches it firmly. Rows may omit the clone size; those that give it use once, few, many or a size class.

clone size: .; D gene: .; J gene: TRBJ1-1; V gene: TRBV4-1; CDR3 DNA: TGCGCCAGCGGTCGTAGGGAAACTGAAGCTTTCTTT; CDR3 protein: CASGRRETEAFF
clone size: .; D gene: .; J gene: TRBJ2-3; V gene: TRBV4-1; CDR3 DNA: TGCGCCAGCGGACGGGAGTGGGAAGATACGCAGTATTTT; CDR3 protein: CASGREWEDTQYF
clone size: .; D gene: TRBD1; J gene: TRBJ1-1; V gene: TRBV7-9; CDR3 DNA: TGTGCCAGCAGCTCGGGACAGGGGAACACTGAAGCTTTCTTT; CDR3 protein: CASSSGQGNTEAFF
clone size: .; D gene: .; J gene: TRBJ2-4; V gene: TRBV4-1; CDR3 DNA: TGCGCCAGCAGCCAATCCCGGACAGAACTAGCCAAAAACATTCAGTACTTC; CDR3 protein: CASSQSRTELAKNIQYF
clone size: .; D gene: .; J gene: TRBJ2-1; V gene: TRBV12-5; CDR3 DNA: TGTGCTAGTGGTTTGACGAAAGAGCAGTTCTTC; CDR3 protein: CASGLTKEQFF
clone size: .; D gene: TRBD1; J gene: TRBJ2-7; V gene: TRBV29-1; CDR3 DNA: TGCAGCGTTGAACAATACGGGACAGGGCGCGAGCAGTACTTC; CDR3 protein: CSVEQYGTGREQYF
clone size: once; D gene: .; J gene: TRBJ1-2; V gene: TRBV9; CDR3 DNA: TGTGCCAGCAGCGTGAGTAGTAACTATGGCTACACCTTC; CDR3 protein: CASSVSSNYGYTF
clone size: .; D gene: .; J gene: TRBJ1-1; V gene: TRBV18; CDR3 DNA: TGTGCCAGCTCACCTACTCTACAGAAAATGAACACTGAAGCTTTCTTT; CDR3 protein: CASSPTLQKMNTEAFF
clone size: .; D gene: .; J gene: TRBJ1-1; V gene: TRBV7-8; CDR3 DNA: TGTGCCAGCAGCTCCAGGGAGGGTGGCACTGAAGCTTTCTTT; CDR3 protein: CASSSREGGTEAFF
clone size: .; D gene: .; J gene: TRBJ1-2; V gene: TRBV5-1; CDR3 DNA: TGCGCCAGCAGCTTGGCCGACGGAGCGGGTGGCTACACCTTC; CDR3 protein: CASSLADGAGGYTF
clone size: .; D gene: TRBD2; J gene: TRBJ2-1; V gene: TRBV4-1; CDR3 DNA: TGCGCCAGCAGCCAACGGACTAGCGGAAGTTCCTACAATGAGCAGTTCTTC; CDR3 protein: CASSQRTSGSSYNEQFF
clone size: .; D gene: .; J gene: TRBJ1-5; V gene: TRBV4-3; CDR3 DNA: TGCGCCAGCAGCCAAGGACTGTTTAGCAATCAGCCCCAGCATTTT; CDR3 protein: CASSQGLFSNQPQHF
clone size: .; D gene: .; J gene: TRBJ1-6; V gene: TRBV30; CDR3 DNA: TGTGCCTGGAGAGACAGCCCCGATAATTCACCCCTCCACTTT; CDR3 protein: CAWRDSPDNSPLHF
clone size: .; D gene: TRBD1; J gene: TRBJ1-5; V gene: TRBV6-1; CDR3 DNA: TGTGCCAGCAGAGACAGGGTGGTGGGCAATCAGCCCCAGCATTTT; CDR3 protein: CASRDRVVGNQPQHF
clone size: .; D gene: .; J gene: TRBJ2-3; V gene: TRBV5-6; CDR3 DNA: TGTGCCAGCAGCTTGAACCCTAGAGGACATGATACGCAGTATTTT; CDR3 protein: CASSLNPRGHDTQYF
clone size: .; D gene: TRBD2; J gene: TRBJ2-1; V gene: TRBV4-1; CDR3 DNA: TGCGCCAGCAGCCCAATGGCGGGACTAGCCCTAAGAGGGCAGTTCTTC; CDR3 protein: CASSPMAGLALRGQFF
clone size: .; D gene: .; J gene: TRBJ1-2; V gene: TRBV29-1; CDR3 DNA: TGCAGCGCCATGGGGACCGAGCTGGGCTATGGCTACACCTTC; CDR3 protein: CSAMGTELGYGYTF
clone size: .; D gene: .; J gene: TRBJ1-6; V gene: TRBV19; CDR3 DNA: TGTGCCAGTAGTCCAGGAGGCAGGGAGCGCAATTCACCCCTCCACTTT; CDR3 protein: CASSPGGRERNSPLHF
clone size: .; D gene: .; J gene: TRBJ2-3; V gene: TRBV27; CDR3 DNA: TGTGCCAGCAGTTTATCCGGGAGACGCACAGATACGCAGTATTTT; CDR3 protein: CASSLSGRRTDTQYF
clone size: once; D gene: .; J gene: TRBJ1-5; V gene: TRBV27; CDR3 DNA: TGTGCCAGCAGCTTGAAACCAGGGTTGAATCAGCCCCAGCATTTT; CDR3 protein: CASSLKPGLNQPQHF
clone size: .; D gene: TRBD1; J gene: TRBJ1-2; V gene: TRBV5-4; CDR3 DNA: TGTGCCAGCAGCCCAGGACAGGGTCCAGATGGCTACACCTTC; CDR3 protein: CASSPGQGPDGYTF
clone size: .; D gene: TRBD1; J gene: TRBJ1-1; V gene: TRBV18; CDR3 DNA: TGTGCCAGCTCACCTAAGACAGGGATGAACACTGAAGCTTTCTTT; CDR3 protein: CASSPKTGMNTEAFF
clone size: once; D gene: .; J gene: TRBJ1-2; V gene: TRBV29-1; CDR3 DNA: TGCAGCGTTGACAGTTCCTATGGCTACACCTTC; CDR3 protein: CSVDSSYGYTF
clone size: .; D gene: .; J gene: TRBJ2-5; V gene: TRBV18; CDR3 DNA: TGTGCCAGCTCACCACCGTCGAGACAAGAGACCCAGTACTTC; CDR3 protein: CASSPPSRQETQYF
clone size: .; D gene: .; J gene: TRBJ1-1; V gene: TRBV30; CDR3 DNA: TGTGCCTCGATAGGACTGGGAGCTTTCTTT; CDR3 protein: CASIGLGAFF
clone size: .; D gene: TRBD1; J gene: TRBJ2-7; V gene: TRBV5-1; CDR3 DNA: TGCGCCAGCAGCTCGGCCGGGACAGGGATCTACGAGCAGTACTTC; CDR3 protein: CASSSAGTGIYEQYF
clone size: .; D gene: TRBD2; J gene: TRBJ2-3; V gene: TRBV28; CDR3 DNA: TGTGCCAGCAGTTTAGAATCTAGCGGGAGTACGGATACGCAGTATTTT; CDR3 protein: CASSLESSGSTDTQYF
clone size: .; D gene: .; J gene: TRBJ2-7; V gene: TRBV27; CDR3 DNA: TGTGCCAGCAGTACACACTCGTTCTCATCGACTAGTTCCTACGAGCAGTACTTC; CDR3 protein: CASSTHSFSSTSSYEQYF
clone size: .; D gene: .; J gene: TRBJ2-7; V gene: TRBV14; CDR3 DNA: TGTGCCAGCAGCCAAGACTTATACGGGTACGAGCAGTACTTC; CDR3 protein: CASSQDLYGYEQYF
clone size: once; D gene: .; J gene: TRBJ1-1; V gene: TRBV7-6; CDR3 DNA: TGTGCCAGCAGCTTAGCGGTGGAGGAGGGAAGTGAAGCTTTCTTT; CDR3 protein: CASSLAVEEGSEAFF
clone size: .; D gene: .; J gene: TRBJ2-7; V gene: TRBV5-5; CDR3 DNA: TGTGCCAGCAGCTTGGACGAGCAGTACTTC; CDR3 protein: CASSLDEQYF
clone size: few; D gene: .; J gene: TRBJ1-5; V gene: TRBV30; CDR3 DNA: TGTGCCTGGAGTGTACCCCCACGGGTAAATCAGCCCCAGCATTTT; CDR3 protein: CAWSVPPRVNQPQHF
clone size: .; D gene: .; J gene: TRBJ1-3; V gene: TRBV15; CDR3 DNA: TGTGCCACCAGCAGAGATCAGGGCTCTGGAAACACCATATATTTT; CDR3 protein: CATSRDQGSGNTIYF
clone size: .; D gene: TRBD2; J gene: TRBJ2-5; V gene: TRBV5-4; CDR3 DNA: TGTGCCAGCAGCTTGGACCTCGGCAGCGGGGGGGAGACCCAGTACTTC; CDR3 protein: CASSLDLGSGGETQYF
clone size: .; D gene: TRBD1; J gene: TRBJ2-3; V gene: TRBV27; CDR3 DNA: TGTGCCAGCAGTCACGGACAGGGCTTTAGCACAGATACGCAGTATTTT; CDR3 protein: CASSHGQGFSTDTQYF
clone size: .; D gene: .; J gene: TRBJ2-3; V gene: TRBV4-1; CDR3 DNA: TGCGCCAGCAGCCAAGTCGCTGGCGGTAGACCGGGGTCAGGAGATACGCAGTATTTT; CDR3 protein: CASSQVAGGRPGSGDTQYF
clone size: .; D gene: .; J gene: TRBJ1-1; V gene: TRBV28; CDR3 DNA: TGTGCCAGCAGTCGTTCACAGGGAGTAGGTTTAGGCACTGAAGCTTTCTTT; CDR3 protein: CASSRSQGVGLGTEAFF
clone size: .; D gene: .; J gene: TRBJ1-4; V gene: TRBV5-1; CDR3 DNA: TGCGCCAGCAGCTTTCGTGACCTTAGTGAAAAACTGTTTTTT; CDR3 protein: CASSFRDLSEKLFF
clone size: few; D gene: TRBD2; J gene: TRBJ2-2; V gene: TRBV5-1; CDR3 DNA: TGCGCCAGCAGAAGCGGGACGAACACCGGGGAGCTGTTTTTT; CDR3 protein: CASRSGTNTGELFF
clone size: once; D gene: TRBD1; J gene: TRBJ1-3; V gene: TRBV9; CDR3 DNA: TGTGCCAGCAGCGCGGGACAGGGGGCCTTCTCTGGAAACACCATATATTTT; CDR3 protein: CASSAGQGAFSGNTIYF
clone size: .; D gene: .; J gene: TRBJ1-2; V gene: TRBV19; CDR3 DNA: .; CDR3 protein: CASSPPDFRGDGYTF
clone size: .; D gene: TRBD1; J gene: TRBJ2-2; V gene: TRBV13; CDR3 DNA: TGTGCCAGCAGCCCAGACAGGGGAGCTGGGGAGCTGTTTTTT; CDR3 protein: CASSPDRGAGELFF
clone size: .; D gene: .; J gene: TRBJ1-5; V gene: TRBV6-1; CDR3 DNA: TGTGCCAGCAGTGACGGGTCAGGGGGCAATCAGCCCCAGCATTTT; CDR3 protein: CASSDGSGGNQPQHF
clone size: .; D gene: .; J gene: TRBJ2-7; V gene: TRBV29-1; CDR3 DNA: TGCAGCGTTGAAGCACAGAACTCCTACGAGCAGTACTTC; CDR3 protein: CSVEAQNSYEQYF
clone size: .; D gene: TRBD1; J gene: TRBJ1-3; V gene: TRBV6-5; CDR3 DNA: TGTGCCAGCAGTGGACAGGGTCCGTCTGGAAACACCATATATTTT; CDR3 protein: CASSGQGPSGNTIYF